The 3 T cell receptor beta chains reported below all come from one sample, sequenced in a study of early T cells in non-severe SARS-CoV-2 infection. Using its own MiXCR run on the 5' RACE reads, TCRdb lists one record per CDR3 protein. The sample consists of tens of thousands of distinct CDR3 sequences, 5.5% to 6.5% of them appearing once. Sequences were obtained from whole blood. These receptors were obtained from an adult who was a healthcare worker with PCR-confirmed SARS-CoV-2 infection or an uninfected control (not recorded which).

This clonotype showed up just a few times. The rearrangement joins TRBV25-1 to TRBJ2-7; D might be TRBD2 (6 bases). The V end lost 7 bases, the J end lost 4 bases, and 14 bases lay between the germline ends. This CDR3 is 13 amino acids long. The V gene's germline CDR1 is MGHDK and CDR2 SYGVNS. CDR3: CASTGRERYEQYF. The CDR3 DNA reads as TGTGCCAGCACCGGCCGGGAGAGGTACGAGCAGTACTTC.

The chain has TRBV6-6 and TRBJ1-2; D possibly corresponds to TRBD1 (5 bases). The germline CDR1 and CDR2 sequences are MNHNY and SVGAGI (reference sequence). The ends were cut back, 7 bases at V and 8 bases at J, with 20 bases in the middle. The CDR3 consists of 14 residues. The CDR3 DNA reads as TGTGCCAGCACCCCAGTTGCACTGGGGGGGGGCTACACCTTC. Protein: CASTPVALGGGYTF.

The chain uses TRBV6-2 or TRBV6-3 and TRBJ2-3; 10 positions agree with TRBD1. There are 15 residues in the CDR3. Trimming removed 5 bases from V and 4 bases from J; junction bases left unmatched: 6. The germline V gene encodes CDR1 MNHEY and CDR2 SVGEGT. The CDR3, as DNA: TGTGCCAGCAGTGCCGGGACAGGGGAGGCAGATACGCAGTATTTT. Its protein product is CASSAGTGEADTQYF.